This TCR beta chain is drawn from a study of T cell responses to AZD1222 COVID-19 vaccine. Study-level points and caveats: Dominant at 160-218 and 743-854, vaccine-associated CD4 TCRs also spanned spike. No day 14 peak samples; only post-peak repertoires were characterized. Recipients of two AZD1222 doses showed rising Spike-specific TCR breadth and depth.

Comment on this clone: What it recognizes is unknown.

Trimming cost V 4 bases and J 7 bases, with 26 bases left between them. The V gene's germline CDR1 is LGHNA and CDR2 YSLEER. This CDR3 is 18 amino acids long. Libraries were prepared by immunoSEQ multiplex PCR; TCRdb keeps only in-frame clonotypes and omits some of them. This repertoire shows about 27,000 clones, roughly 90% found once; its top ten account for around 8%. This TCR came from an adult who received the AZD1222 COVID-19 vaccine. The material was peripheral blood, obtained 28 days after the second AZD1222 dose. V gene TRBV4-3 combines with J gene TRBJ2-1, with D perhaps being TRBD1 or TRBD2 (7 bases each). The CDR3 protein is CASSPRQGWTSLSNEQFF. The CDR3 coding sequence is TGCGCCAGCAGCCCACGACAGGGATGGACTAGTCTCTCAAATGAGCAGTTCTTC.